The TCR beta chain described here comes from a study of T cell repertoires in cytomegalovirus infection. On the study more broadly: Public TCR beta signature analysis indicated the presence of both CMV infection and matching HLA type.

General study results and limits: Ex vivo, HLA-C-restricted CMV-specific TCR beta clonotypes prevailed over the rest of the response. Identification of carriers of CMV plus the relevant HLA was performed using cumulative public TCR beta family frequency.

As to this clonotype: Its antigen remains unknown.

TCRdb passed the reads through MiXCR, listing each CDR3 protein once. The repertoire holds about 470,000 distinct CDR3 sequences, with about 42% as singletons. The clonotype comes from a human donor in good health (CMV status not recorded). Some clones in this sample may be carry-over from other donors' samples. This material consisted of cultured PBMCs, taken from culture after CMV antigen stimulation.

Written as DNA, the CDR3 is TGTGCCAGCCGAATCTGGGCCGGAGGGGGCGACTACACCTTC. Its translation: CASRIWAGGGDYTF. The chain couples TRBV27 to TRBJ1-2; 7 bases map to TRBD1. The CDR3 consists of 14 residues. The germline CDR1 and CDR2 sequences are MNHEY and SMNVEV (reference sequence). V shed 8 bases, J shed 10 bases, and the junction held 16 bases outside the gene matches.